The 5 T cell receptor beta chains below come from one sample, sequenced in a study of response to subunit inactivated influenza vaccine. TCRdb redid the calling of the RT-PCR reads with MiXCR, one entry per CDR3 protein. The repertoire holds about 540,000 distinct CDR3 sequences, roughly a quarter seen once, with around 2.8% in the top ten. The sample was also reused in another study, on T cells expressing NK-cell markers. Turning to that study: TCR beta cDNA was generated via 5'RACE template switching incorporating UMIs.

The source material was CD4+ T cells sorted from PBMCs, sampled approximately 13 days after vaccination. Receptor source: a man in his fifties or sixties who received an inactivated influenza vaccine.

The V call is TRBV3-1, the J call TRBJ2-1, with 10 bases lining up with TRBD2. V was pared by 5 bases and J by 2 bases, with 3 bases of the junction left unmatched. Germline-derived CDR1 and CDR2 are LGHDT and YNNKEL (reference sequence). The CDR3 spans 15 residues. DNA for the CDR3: TGTGCCAGCAGCTCCGGACTAGCGGCCTACAATGAGCAGTTCTTC. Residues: CASSSGLAAYNEQFF.

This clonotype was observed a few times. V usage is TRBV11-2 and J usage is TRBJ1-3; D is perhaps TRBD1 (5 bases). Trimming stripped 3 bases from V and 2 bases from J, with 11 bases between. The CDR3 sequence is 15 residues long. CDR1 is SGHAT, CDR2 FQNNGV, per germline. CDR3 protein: CASSLAGVPGNTIYF. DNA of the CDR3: TGTGCCAGCAGCTTGGCGGGGGTTCCTGGAAACACCATATATTTT.

In nucleotides, the CDR3 is TGTGCCATCAGTGAGTCGCGGGGTCGGGAGCTGTTTTTT. Residues: CAISESRGRELFF. The chain joins TRBV10-3 to TRBJ2-2; perhaps TRBD2 as D (6 bases). The CDR3 contains 13 residues. Trimming pared 0 bases from V and 9 bases from J, leaving 8 bases between. CDR1 is ENHRY, CDR2 SYGVKD, per germline.

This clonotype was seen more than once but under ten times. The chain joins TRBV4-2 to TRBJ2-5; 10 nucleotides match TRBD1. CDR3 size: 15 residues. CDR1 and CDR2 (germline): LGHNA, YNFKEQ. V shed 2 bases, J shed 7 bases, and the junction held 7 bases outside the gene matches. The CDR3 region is CASSQPGQGEGTQYF. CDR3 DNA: TGTGCCAGCAGCCAACCCGGACAGGGGGAAGGGACCCAGTACTTC.

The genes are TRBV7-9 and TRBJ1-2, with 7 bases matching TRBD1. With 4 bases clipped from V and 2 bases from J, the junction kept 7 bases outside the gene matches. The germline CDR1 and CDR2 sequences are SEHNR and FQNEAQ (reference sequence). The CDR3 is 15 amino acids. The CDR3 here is CASSSFGQANYGYTF. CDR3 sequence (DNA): TGTGCCAGCAGCTCGTTTGGACAGGCCAACTATGGCTACACCTTC. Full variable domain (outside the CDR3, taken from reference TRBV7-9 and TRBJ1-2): DTGVSQNPRHKITKRGQNVTFRCDPISEHNRLYWYRQTLGQGPEFLTYFQNEAQLEKSRLLSDRFSAERPKGSFSTLEIQRTEQGDSAMYLCASSSFGQANYGYTFGSGTRLTVV.